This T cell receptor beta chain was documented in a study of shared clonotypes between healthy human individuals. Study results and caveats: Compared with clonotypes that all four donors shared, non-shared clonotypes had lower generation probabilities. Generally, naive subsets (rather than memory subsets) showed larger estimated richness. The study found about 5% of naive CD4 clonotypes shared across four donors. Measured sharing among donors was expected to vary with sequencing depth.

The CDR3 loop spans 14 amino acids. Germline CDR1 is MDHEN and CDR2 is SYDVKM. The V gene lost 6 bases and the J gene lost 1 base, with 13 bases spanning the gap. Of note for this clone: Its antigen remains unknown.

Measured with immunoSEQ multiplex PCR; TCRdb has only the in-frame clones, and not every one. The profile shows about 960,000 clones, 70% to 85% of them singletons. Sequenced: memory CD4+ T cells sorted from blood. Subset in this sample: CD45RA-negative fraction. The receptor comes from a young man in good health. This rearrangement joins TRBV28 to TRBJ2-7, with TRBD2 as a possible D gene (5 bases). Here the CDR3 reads CASSQTGESYEQYF. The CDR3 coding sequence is TGTGCCAGCAGCCAAACCGGGGAGTCCTACGAGCAGTACTTC.